One and the same sample provided the 8 T cell receptor beta chains below, sequenced in a study of neurological immune-mediated disorders. TCRdb re-called the 5' RACE reads through MiXCR, storing one row per CDR3 protein. The sample contains approximately 74,000 distinct CDR3 sequences, 4% to 6% of which appear only once. Sequencing was performed on PBMCs. The receptors shown here come from a man aged 18 to 30 with multiple sclerosis.

This clonotype was seen at least ten times. V is TRBV12-3 or TRBV12-4 and J is TRBJ2-7; possible D gene TRBD1, 7 bases. The CDR3 has 13 residues. V was clipped by 8 bases and J by 4 bases, with 15 bases between them. CDR3 DNA: TGTGCCAGCCAGCAGGGGGGCGGGTACGAGCAGTACTTC. Protein: CASQQGGGYEQYF.

Ten or more counts support this clonotype. V usage is TRBV5-1 and J usage is TRBJ2-5, with 9 bases aligning to TRBD1. The CDR3 consists of 15 residues. With 6 bases clipped from V and 2 bases from J, the junction kept 8 bases outside the gene matches. Germline V CDR1 and CDR2: SGHRS, YFSETQ. CDR3 nucleotide sequence: TGCGCCAGCACCCTACAGGGGGCGGCACAAGAGACCCAGTACTTC. Protein: CASTLQGAAQETQYF.

This clonotype was recorded at least ten times. The chain carries TRBV29-1 and TRBJ2-7, with 7 bases that match TRBD1. CDR3 length: 13 amino acids. The V gene's germline CDR1 is SQVTM and CDR2 ANQGSEA. After removal of 7 bases from V and 5 bases from J, the junction contained 11 bases not matched to a gene. This CDR3 is CSAATGKRNEQYF. CDR3 DNA sequence: TGCAGCGCCGCGACAGGGAAGAGAAACGAGCAGTACTTC.

The table lists this clonotype with many counts. CDR3 loop: CSGLDRVNEQFF. DNA of the CDR3: TGCAGTGGATTAGACAGGGTGAATGAGCAGTTCTTC. The chain is built from TRBV20-1 and TRBJ2-1; the match to TRBD1 covers 7 bases. CDR1 DFQATT and CDR2 SNEGSKA come from the germline V gene (reference sequence). The CDR3 has 12 amino acids. With V trimmed by 7 bases and J by 7 bases, 7 bases remained unmatched.

By share, this clonotype counts as medium-sized (0.01 to 0.1%). The gene calls are TRBV20-1 and TRBJ1-1; 7 nucleotides align to TRBD1. V lost 0 bases to trimming and J lost 6 bases; unmatched junction nucleotides: 10. This CDR3 region has 15 residues. Germline loops: CDR1 DFQATT, CDR2 SNEGSKA (reference sequence). The CDR3 DNA is TGCAGTGCTAGAGATCTAGACAGGGTTGGGCCTGAAGCTTTCTTT. It yields the protein CSARDLDRVGPEAFF.

Many counts were recorded for this clonotype. The chain joins TRBV18 to TRBJ1-2; maybe TRBD1 (5 bases). There are 14 residues in the CDR3. V lost 2 bases and J lost 4, with 11 bases in between. Germline V gives CDR1 KGHSH, CDR2 LQKENI. CDR3 region: CASSPGAVGYGYTF. In nucleotides, the CDR3 is TGTGCCAGCTCACCAGGGGCCGTCGGCTATGGCTACACCTTC.

Ten or more counts support this clonotype. The V and J genes are TRBV7-2 and TRBJ1-2; 7 positions match TRBD1. With 4 bases clipped from V and 4 bases from J, the junction kept 12 bases outside the gene matches. The germline V gene has CDR1 SGHTA and CDR2 FQGNSA. CDR3 size: 16 residues. CDR3: CASSSRGTVRGYGYTF. The CDR3 region has the DNA TGTGCCAGCAGCTCTAGGGGGACAGTGAGGGGCTATGGCTACACCTTC.

This clonotype appeared many times. The chain recombines TRBV20-1 with TRBJ2-1, with a weak D call TRBD1 (8 bases). The germline V gene has CDR1 DFQATT and CDR2 SNEGSKA (reference sequence). The CDR3 runs to 14 residues. Between the trimmed V and J ends, which lost 3 bases and 7 bases, there was a span of 16 bases. The CDR3, as DNA: TGCAGTGCTAGGCGGGGGCAGGGGGCGAATGAGCAGTTCTTC. It specifies CSARRGQGANEQFF.